One and the same sample provided the 8 T cell receptor beta chains below, sequenced in a study of blood T cell repertoires in COVID-19. The protocol was immunoSEQ multiplex PCR, while the TCRdb copy is restricted to in-frame clones and leaves out a portion. In the table there are approximately 220,000 clones, roughly nine tenths of which are singletons. Sequencing input: peripheral blood. These receptors were obtained from a woman aged 50 to 60 with acute or convalescent COVID-19.

This clone has a single count. V usage is TRBV30 and J usage is TRBJ2-1; the match to TRBD1 covers 9 bases. V lost 4 bases to trimming and J lost 3 bases; unmatched junction nucleotides: 4. The germline V gene has CDR1 GTSNPN and CDR2 SVGIG (reference sequence). The CDR3 has 14 residues. The CDR3 bases are TGTGCCTGGAAGGGACAGGGAAACTACAATGAGCAGTTCTTC. Encoded protein: CAWKGQGNYNEQFF. The entire variable domain, with the rest obtained from reference TRBV30 and TRBJ2-1, is as follows: SQTIHQWPATLVQPVGSPLSLECTVEGTSNPNLYWYRQAAGRGLQLLFYSVGIGQISSEVPQNLSASRPQDRQFILSSKKLLLSDSGFYLCAWKGQGNYNEQFFGPGTRLTVL.

This clone was detected a few times. The rearrangement uses TRBV19 and TRBJ2-2, with 7 bases lining up with TRBD1. Germline lookup yields CDR1 LNHDA and CDR2 SQIVND (reference sequence). The CDR3 extends over 16 amino acids. V dropped 7 bases and J dropped 3; count of bases not matched to a gene: 11. As DNA, the CDR3 is TGTGCCAGTACTGTTTCGGGACAGAGGGACACCGGGGAGCTGTTTTTT. Protein product: CASTVSGQRDTGELFF.

V gene TRBV30 combines with J gene TRBJ2-7, with no clear D. V was clipped by 2 bases and J by 5 bases, with 16 bases between them. Germline V CDR1 and CDR2: GTSNPN, SVGIG (reference sequence). The CDR3 has 14 residues. The chain's CDR3 is CAWSQTRVRDEQYF. DNA for the CDR3: TGTGCCTGGAGTCAGACGCGCGTACGGGACGAGCAGTACTTC.

This clone has more than one count but fewer than ten. This sequence joins TRBV7-8 and TRBJ2-5; tentatively, D is TRBD1 (6 bases). CDR1 and CDR2 (germline): SGHVS, FQNEAQ. V dropped 5 bases and J dropped 3 bases, with 22 bases sitting between them. The CDR3 is 17 amino acids. The CDR3 protein is CASSMPSIYRVEETQYF. Here the CDR3 DNA reads TGTGCCAGCAGCATGCCGTCGATTTACAGGGTGGAAGAGACCCAGTACTTC.

The chain recombines TRBV12-3 or TRBV12-4 with TRBJ1-1; D is unresolved. V was clipped by 6 bases and J by 2 bases, with 7 bases between them. The CDR3 is 12 residues long. The CDR3 region is CASRSGNTEAFF. Written as DNA, the CDR3 is TGTGCCAGCAGGAGCGGAAACACTGAAGCTTTCTTT.

The table lists this clone with a count of one. CDR3 residues: CASSDKPQHF. The CDR3, as DNA: TGTGCCAGCAGCGACAAGCCCCAGCATTTT. The chain uses TRBV3-1 (or the pseudogene TRBV3-2) and TRBJ1-5; D uncertain. Trimming left V 5 bases short and J 8 bases short, with 4 bases between. Germline CDR1 reads LGHDT; CDR2 reads YNNKEL (reference sequence). The CDR3 consists of 10 residues.

This sequence joins TRBV6-5 and TRBJ2-3; D is uncertain. The CDR3 length is 14 residues. Trimming cost V 7 bases and J 0 bases, with 11 bases left between them. In germline, CDR1 is MNHEY, CDR2 SVGAGI. The chain's CDR3 is CASTNTFSTDTQYF. For the CDR3, the DNA is TGTGCCAGCACCAATACTTTTAGCACAGATACGCAGTATTTT.

The V and J genes are TRBV7-7 and TRBJ2-5; 10 nucleotides line up with TRBD2. This CDR3 has 13 amino acids. J gave up 3 bases and V 5 bases, and 0 bases lay outside the gene matches. Germline values: CDR1 SSHAT, CDR2 FNYEAQ (reference sequence). The CDR3 is CASSTSGEETQYF. The CDR3 DNA follows: TGTGCCAGCAGCACTAGCGGGGAAGAGACCCAGTACTTC.